This note documents a single T cell receptor beta chain sequence. What antigen it recognizes has not been identified. This sample was taken from a study of T cells in severe cutaneous drug reactions (dated by TCRdb to between 2018 and 2021). For the wider study: Patients were recruited between the early 2010s and the late 2010s from Taiwan, Thailand and a European registry network. Enrollment was limited to patients whose SJS/TEN or DRESS diagnosis was probable or definite according to RegiSCAR criteria. The Naranjo algorithm and the ALDEN drug causality algorithm were used to assign the culprit drug. Blister fluids/cells, PBMC and other biological samples were taken from patients in the acute stage or the recovery stage. Single-cell sequencing, quantitative PCR validation, functional assays and transgenic mouse experiments were combined with bulk TCR sequencing. Libraries used iRepertoire multiplex PCR; authors cited a comparison showing similar capture of abundant clonotypes across iRepertoire and 5' RACE methods with or without UMI. General study outcomes and caveats: The authors stated that further study is still needed to find out whether the public TCR applies more generally to SJS/TEN caused by other drugs. A public TCRbeta CDR3, present at a mean of around 15% in all seven CBZ-SJS/TEN blister samples, was undetectable or scarce in PBMC from tolerant controls and healthy donors. CBZ-SJS/TEN patients showed strongly increased TRBV12-4 usage, with averages of around 30% in blister cells and roughly 5.2% in PBMC.

The donors whose samples were sequenced had carbamazepine-induced Stevens-Johnson syndrome or toxic epidermal necrolysis (CBZ-SJS/TEN). Peripheral blood repertoires were obtained from CBZ-SJS/TEN patients of Han Chinese (roughly five) and European (six) origin. To look for drug-specific clonotypes, next-generation sequencing was used to profile the T cell receptor repertoires of patients with drug-induced severe cutaneous adverse reactions. RNA was isolated either from blister cells of skin lesions or from peripheral blood mononuclear cells. For both bulk and single-cell sequencing, libraries were prepared with the iRepertoire multiplex PCR system using TCR subtype-specific primers. Bulk TCR beta libraries were generated by multiplex PCR with primers targeting V, D and J gene regions. Approximately 90-500 ng of RNA per sample was used as input for bulk TCR library preparation. An Illumina MiSeq was used to sequence bulk TCR beta amplicons. For the original study's pipeline: Sample misassignments and low-quality sequencing reads were filtered out during quality control steps. The CDR3 was defined as the amino acids lying between the Y[YFLI]C motif of the V gene and the [FW]GXGT motif of the J segment. The IMGT database served as the reference for assigning TRBV and TRBJ genes and CDR3 clonotypes. TRBV expression in each sample was normalized to the mean expression of the same gene in PBMC from roughly 45 healthy donors. Reprocessed by TCRdb, the reads give a single entry per CDR3 protein sequence, without DNA. These V and J calls originate from TCRdb's pipeline instead of the authors' own analysis. In this sample's table one finds tens of thousands of distinct CDR3 sequences. About 7.8% of the sample belongs to the ten largest clones.

CDR3 length: 13 amino acids, cysteine to phenylalanine. The record lacks a DNA sequence. CDR1 and CDR2, per the germline V gene, are SGHDN and FVKESK. The receptor was isolated from a human donor with toxic epidermal necrolysis, a severe cutaneous drug reaction. The rearranged chain carries TRBV14 and TRBJ1-1. Specimen: PBMCs. The CDR3 region has the sequence CASSQDWVREAFF.